This T cell receptor (beta chain) came from a study of T cells in Graves' hyperthyroidism and ophthalmopathy. Whole-study results and caveats: Ophthalmopathy, which appeared later, was predicted by the model a median approximately six months before onset.

This clonotype was picked up many times. Antigen unknown. RNA transcripts gave rise to amplified TCR beta CDR3 regions. RT-PCR in the first round (using the HTBI primer set) targeted the TCR CDR3. TCRdb called the multiplex PCR reads again in MiXCR, with one record for every CDR3 protein. The repertoire consists of nearly 250,000 distinct CDR3 sequences, with around 25% occurring once and the leading ten covering under 40%. This CDR3 is 15 amino acids long. CDR1 and CDR2 from the germline V gene are MGHRA and YSYEKL. Trimming took off 4 bases at V and 1 base at J, with 13 bases between the two ends. Exclusion of patients followed from uncontrolled infection, other autoimmune disease, pregnancy or lactation. Clinical symptoms, serum thyroxine and TRAb, thyroid ultrasound and orbital computed tomography together formed the diagnostic basis. The authors obtained PBMCs from about 9 ml of fresh peripheral blood.

The specimen was blood. This sequence was found in a woman in her forties with Graves' ophthalmopathy. V and J are TRBV4-1 and TRBJ1-1; D may be TRBD1 (6 bases). CDR3 residues: CASSPQTGKNTEAFF. DNA of the CDR3: TGCGCCAGCAGCCCCCAGACAGGAAAGAACACTGAAGCTTTCTTT.